Presented here are 31 T cell receptor beta chains from one specimen sequenced in a study of STAT5B mutations in CD4+ large granular lymphocyte leukemia. Profiling relied on immunoSEQ multiplex PCR, and the TCRdb table lists in-frame clones only, not all of them. The sample has 1,500 to 2,000 clones, about three quarters seen once. Sequenced: PBMCs. Receptor source: a woman in her 70s with CD4+ T-cell large granular lymphocyte leukemia.

The V call is TRBV10-3, the J call TRBJ2-7, with 15 bases aligning to TRBD2. The length of the CDR3 is 16 residues. In germline, CDR1 is ENHRY, CDR2 SYGVKD. J lost 1 base, V lost 4 bases, and 2 bases had no gene match. The CDR3 spells CAISGGLAGGSYEQYF. The CDR3 nucleotides read TGTGCCATCAGTGGGGGACTAGCGGGGGGATCCTACGAGCAGTACTTC.

V and J are TRBV9 and TRBJ1-3; D is possibly TRBD1 (5 bases). Germline V lookup: CDR1 SGDLS, CDR2 YYNGEE. The CDR3 has 16 residues. V lost 0 bases to trimming and J lost 2 bases, with 12 bases between them. CDR3 coding DNA: TGTGCCAGCAGCGTAGGACACAGGAATACTGGAAACACCATATATTTT. It codes for CASSVGHRNTGNTIYF.

This chain connects TRBV27 to TRBJ1-1; D not resolved. Trimming removed 6 bases from V and 2 bases from J, with 13 bases in between. This CDR3 comprises 14 residues. CDR1 and CDR2 from the germline V gene are MNHEY and SMNVEV (reference sequence). DNA of the CDR3: TGTGCCAGCAGATATACTACGGTTAACACTGAAGCTTTCTTT. It is translated as CASRYTTVNTEAFF.

This chain connects TRBV7-9 to TRBJ2-5; TRBD1 matches at 8 bases. Trimming took 2 bases from V and 1 from J; bases not matched to a gene: 9. The CDR3 contains 17 residues. Germline lookup yields CDR1 SEHNR and CDR2 FQNEAQ (reference sequence). CDR3 sequence: CASSLSMTGEIQETQYF. The CDR3 coding sequence is TGTGCCAGCAGCTTATCCATGACAGGGGAGATCCAAGAGACCCAGTACTTC.

The CDR3 loop is CASGLSPLHF. CDR3 bases: TGCGCCAGCGGACTTTCACCCCTCCACTTT. The chain links TRBV4-1 to TRBJ1-6, with D unclear. In germline, CDR1 is MGHRA, CDR2 YSYEKL. V gave up 8 bases and J gave up 9 bases, with 5 bases separating them. The CDR3 is 10 amino acids.

The J gene is TRBJ2-4, the V gene TRBV6-1; tentative D call: TRBD1 (6 bases). V was cut by 4 bases and J by 0 bases, with 7 bases left in between. In germline, CDR1 is MNHNS, CDR2 SASEGT. The CDR3 length is 14 residues. As DNA, the CDR3 is TGTGCCAGCAGTGCCAGGGGAGCCAAAAACATTCAGTACTTC. Translated: CASSARGAKNIQYF.

This chain connects TRBV7-6 to TRBJ2-6; 9 nucleotides line up with TRBD1. The V and J ends lost 4 bases and 0 bases, in that order; junction bases with no gene match: 13. Germline V lookup: CDR1 SGHVS, CDR2 FNYEAQ. The length of the CDR3 is 20 residues. In DNA form, the CDR3 reads TGTGCCAGCAGCTCGAGGAATAGGGACAGGGACTCCTCTGGGGCCAACGTCCTGACTTTC. Residues: CASSSRNRDRDSSGANVLTF.

Only a few counts were recorded for this clone. J is TRBJ1-1 and V is TRBV2; no firm D call. The germline CDR1 and CDR2 sequences are SNHLY and FYNNEI. The CDR3 is 13 residues long. With 5 bases removed from V and 8 bases from J, the gap between germline ends came to 15 bases. CDR3 in DNA: TGTGCCAGCAGTCAATTCCCAGTACACGAAGCTTTCTTT. This sequence encodes CASSQFPVHEAFF. Full variable domain (outside the CDR3, taken from reference TRBV2 and TRBJ1-1): EPEVTQTPSHQVTQMGQEVILRCVPISNHLYFYWYRQILGQKVEFLVSFYNNEISEKSEIFDDQFSVERPDGSNFTLKIRSTKLEDSAMYFCASSQFPVHEAFFGQGTRLTVV.

The gene calls are TRBV2 and TRBJ1-4; 9 nucleotides match TRBD1. V lost 5 bases and J lost 8; bases outside the gene matches: 6. Per the germline V gene, CDR1 is SNHLY and CDR2 is FYNNEI. The CDR3 is 14 residues long. The CDR3 here is CASSPQGAWEKLFF. In DNA form, the CDR3 reads TGTGCCAGCAGTCCACAGGGGGCGTGGGAAAAACTGTTTTTT.

This clone was picked up a small number of times. The J gene is TRBJ2-5, the V gene TRBV18; D uncertain. Germline CDR1 is KGHSH and CDR2 is LQKENI. V was shortened by 3 bases and J by 3 bases, with 8 bases between the two germline ends. The CDR3 consists of 13 residues. The DNA for the CDR3 is TGTGCCAGCTCACCCCGGATGAAAGAGACCCAGTACTTC. Amino acids: CASSPRMKETQYF.

This clone was observed once. The rearrangement uses TRBV18 and TRBJ2-7; D ambiguous. Trimming stripped 3 bases from V and 3 bases from J, with 12 bases between. Germline V lookup: CDR1 KGHSH, CDR2 LQKENI. The CDR3 sequence is 14 residues long. The CDR3, as DNA: TGTGCCAGCTCACCCCCCGTAGCCAGCTACGAGCAGTACTTC. Residues: CASSPPVASYEQYF.

This clone was seen more than once but under ten times. The chain employs TRBV5-1 and TRBJ1-2; no definite D call. This CDR3 has 13 residues. The V gene lost 3 bases and the J gene lost 4 bases, with 10 bases spanning the gap. Germline CDR1 SGHRS, CDR2 YFSETQ. CDR3 sequence (DNA): TGCGCCAGCAGCTCCGAGGACGGCTATGGCTACACCTTC. Residues: CASSSEDGYGYTF.

This sequence joins TRBV30 and TRBJ1-5; 10 bases are a match to TRBD1. Germline CDR1 is GTSNPN and CDR2 is SVGIG (reference sequence). V trimming: 0 bases; J trimming: 8 bases; junction bases outside the gene matches: 7. There are 15 residues in the CDR3. The CDR3 nucleotides are TGTGCCTGGAGTGTATTGGGGACAGGGGCTAAGCCCCAGCATTTT. The encoded protein is CAWSVLGTGAKPQHF.

The gene calls are TRBV19 and TRBJ2-4; 13 bases are shared with TRBD2. CDR3 size: 15 residues. Per germline, CDR1 LNHDA and CDR2 SQIVND (reference sequence). V lost 11 bases to trimming and J lost 0 bases; unmatched junction nucleotides: 4. CDR3 DNA sequence: TGTGCCGTGGGACTAGCGGGAATAGCCAAAAACATTCAGTACTTC. Amino acids: CAVGLAGIAKNIQYF.

The rearrangement links TRBV5-1 to TRBJ1-4; D is undetermined. Looked up from germline, CDR1 is SGHRS and CDR2 is YFSETQ. V was pared by 0 bases and J by 0 bases, with 12 bases between. This CDR3 region has 17 residues. The CDR3 is CASSLATDIATNEKLFF. The CDR3 coding sequence is TGCGCCAGCAGCTTGGCCACGGATATTGCAACTAATGAAAAACTGTTTTTT.

This chain uses TRBV5-1 with TRBJ2-1; TRBD2 matches 9 bases. Germline assignment: CDR1 SGHRS and CDR2 YFSETQ. V trimming: 4 bases; J trimming: 4 bases; junction bases outside the gene matches: 6. The CDR3 spans 15 residues. As DNA, the CDR3 is TGCGCCAGCAGCATGCCGGGACTAGCTTACAATGAGCAGTTCTTC. Amino acids: CASSMPGLAYNEQFF.

This clone has only a few counts. The V call is TRBV18, the J call TRBJ2-2, with a tentative D call TRBD2 (5 bases). The V gene lost 5 bases and the J gene lost 1 base, with 11 bases spanning the gap. There are 15 residues in the CDR3. Germline lookup yields CDR1 KGHSH and CDR2 LQKENI. CDR3 loop: CASSSGRGNTGELFF. The CDR3 region has the DNA TGTGCCAGCTCATCAGGACGGGGGAACACCGGGGAGCTGTTTTTT.

V usage is TRBV6-6 and J usage is TRBJ1-6; 7 bases match TRBD1. J was trimmed by 7 bases and V by 6 bases; bases with no gene match: 12. The germline V gene has CDR1 MNHNY and CDR2 SVGAGI (reference sequence). This CDR3 region has 16 residues. The CDR3 sequence: CASRNGQATRNSPLHF. Written as DNA, the CDR3 is TGTGCCAGCAGAAATGGACAGGCCACCCGGAATTCACCCCTCCACTTT.

In DNA, the CDR3 is TGTGCCAGCAGCGTTTTAGCGGGAGGGTCAAATGAGCAGTTCTTC. As protein: CASSVLAGGSNEQFF. The V call is TRBV9, the J call TRBJ2-1; 11 bases map to TRBD2. Germline V gene sequence: CDR1 SGDLS, CDR2 YYNGEE. The CDR3 is 15 residues long. With V trimmed by 2 bases and J by 7 bases, 5 bases remained unmatched.

The chain combines TRBV4-3 with TRBJ2-3, with a weak D call TRBD2 (6 bases). The CDR3 is 14 amino acids. Between the trimmed V and J ends, which lost 1 base and 1 base, there was a span of 6 bases. Per the germline V gene, CDR1 is LGHNA and CDR2 is YSLEER. The CDR3 is CASSQGGGTDTQYF. The CDR3 DNA sequence: TGCGCCAGCAGCCAAGGGGGGGGCACAGATACGCAGTATTTT.

This chain links TRBV11-2 with TRBJ2-2; 8 bases are shared with TRBD2. This CDR3 contains 15 residues. After removal of 3 bases from V and 2 bases from J, the junction contained 2 bases not matched to a gene. CDR1 is SGHAT and CDR2 is FQNNGV in the germline V gene. This CDR3 is CASSFSGANTGELFF. In nucleotides, the CDR3 is TGTGCCAGCAGCTTTAGCGGGGCAAACACCGGGGAGCTGTTTTTT.

CDR3 amino acids: CASSTQGTPSAGYTF. CDR3 nucleotides: TGTGCCAGCAGTACTCAAGGGACACCATCCGCTGGCTACACCTTC. This chain connects TRBV2 to TRBJ1-2; tentative D call: TRBD1 (6 bases). Germline V gene data show CDR1 as SNHLY and CDR2 as FYNNEI. This CDR3 is built from 15 residues. Trimming shortened V by 5 bases and J by 7 bases, and 20 bases separated the two germline ends.

Remarks on this clone: Germline is not matched at one junction end, which may reflect a read error. This chain joins TRBV6-1 and TRBJ1-6; D not certain. The CDR3 covers 13 residues. The germline CDR1 and CDR2 sequences are MNHNS and SASEGT. CDR3 region: CTSRVSYNSPLHF. The DNA of the CDR3 is TGCACCTCGAGAGTTTCCTATAATTCACCCCTCCACTTT.

This clone was counted once. The chain recombines TRBV11-2 with TRBJ1-3; tentative D call: TRBD1 (5 bases). This CDR3 is built from 14 residues. Looked up from germline, CDR1 is SGHAT and CDR2 is FQNNGV. Trimming cost V 2 bases and J 1 base, with 6 bases left between them. CDR3 amino acids: CASSLQGSGNTIYF. DNA for the CDR3: TGTGCCAGCAGCTTACAGGGTTCTGGAAACACCATATATTTT.

The chain uses TRBV2 and TRBJ2-5; 9 bases line up with TRBD2. The CDR3 extends over 16 amino acids. The trim removed 6 bases at V and 9 bases at J, leaving 17 bases unmatched. Germline CDR1 and CDR2: SNHLY and FYNNEI. The CDR3 here is CASRESLAGPSWPQYF. In nucleotides, the CDR3 is TGTGCCAGCAGGGAAAGTCTAGCGGGGCCCTCCTGGCCCCAGTACTTC.

The chain uses TRBV7-9 and TRBJ1-1, with 9 bases matching TRBD1. The CDR3 is made up of 15 amino acids. With V trimmed by 5 bases and J by 6 bases, 10 bases remained unmatched. CDR1 is SEHNR, CDR2 FQNEAQ, per germline (reference sequence). CDR3 residues: CASSAGQGLFAEAFF. The CDR3 coding sequence is TGTGCCAGCAGCGCCGGACAGGGGCTTTTCGCTGAAGCTTTCTTT.

Comments on this clone: At one end, the junction sequence differs from germline, possibly due to a read error. This chain links TRBV7-7 with TRBJ2-1; 9 positions match TRBD1. Looked up from germline, CDR1 is SSHAT and CDR2 is FNYEAQ (reference sequence). CDR3 length: 15 residues. CDR3 loop: CASSSGQGSYNEQFF. The CDR3 DNA follows: TGTGCTAGCAGCTCTGGACAGGGGTCTTACAATGAGCAGTTCTTC.

The chain links TRBV28 to TRBJ2-1, with 8 positions matching TRBD2. Unmatched junction bases numbered 18, after V lost 7 bases and J lost 10 bases. The length of the CDR3 is 16 residues. Germline-derived CDR1 and CDR2 are MDHEN and SYDVKM. As DNA, the CDR3 is TGTGCCAGCAAGACCCTAAGACGGGGGGGCAGGGACGAGCAGTTCTTC. Translated: CASKTLRRGGRDEQFF.

The chain has TRBV5-1 and TRBJ2-3; the match to TRBD1 covers 7 bases. The junction had 11 bases not matched to a gene; V was cut back by 4 bases and J by 6 bases. The CDR3 spans 15 residues. Germline CDR1 SGHRS, CDR2 YFSETQ. In nucleotides, the CDR3 is TGCGCCAGCAGCCCCCGACAGGGACAAGTGGATACGCAGTATTTT. Protein: CASSPRQGQVDTQYF. The full variable domain, with the rest looked up from reference TRBV5-1 and TRBJ2-3, is KAGVTQTPRYLIKTRGQQVTLSCSPISGHRSVSWYQQTPGQGLQFLFEYFSETQRNKGNFPGRFSGRQFSNSRSEMNVSTLELGDSALYLCASSPRQGQVDTQYFGPGTRLTVL.

This clone was found a few times. In DNA form, the CDR3 reads TGTGCCAGCAGTTTCGATCATAACACTGAAGCTTTCTTT. It specifies CASSFDHNTEAFF. V gene TRBV27 combines with J gene TRBJ1-1; D gene uncertain. This CDR3 comprises 13 residues. Germline V gene lookup returns CDR1 MNHEY and CDR2 SMNVEV (reference sequence). The V end was cut by 3 bases, the J end by 2 bases, with 7 bases between.

The chain joins TRBV5-1 to TRBJ2-5, with D perhaps matching TRBD1 (6 bases). CDR1 and CDR2 (germline): SGHRS, YFSETQ. Between the trimmed V and J ends, which lost 4 bases and 2 bases, there was a span of 15 bases. The CDR3 has 15 amino acids. CDR3 region: CASSTIPGQQETQYF. The CDR3 bases are TGCGCCAGCAGCACCATACCGGGACAACAAGAGACCCAGTACTTC.